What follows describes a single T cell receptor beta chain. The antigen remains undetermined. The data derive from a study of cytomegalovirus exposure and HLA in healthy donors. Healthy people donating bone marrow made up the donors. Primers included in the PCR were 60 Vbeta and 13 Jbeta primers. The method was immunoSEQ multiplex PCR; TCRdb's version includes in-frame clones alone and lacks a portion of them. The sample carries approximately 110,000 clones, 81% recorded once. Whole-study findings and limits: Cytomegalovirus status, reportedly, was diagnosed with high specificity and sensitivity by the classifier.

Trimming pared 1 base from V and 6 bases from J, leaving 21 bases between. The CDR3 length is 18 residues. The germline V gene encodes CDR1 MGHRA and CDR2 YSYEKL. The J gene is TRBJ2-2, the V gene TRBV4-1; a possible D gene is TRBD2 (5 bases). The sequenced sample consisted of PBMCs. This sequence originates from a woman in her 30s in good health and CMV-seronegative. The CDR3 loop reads CASSQVISQRSYPGELFF. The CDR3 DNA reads TGCGCCAGCAGCCAAGTGATTTCCCAGCGGAGTTACCCCGGGGAGCTGTTTTTT.